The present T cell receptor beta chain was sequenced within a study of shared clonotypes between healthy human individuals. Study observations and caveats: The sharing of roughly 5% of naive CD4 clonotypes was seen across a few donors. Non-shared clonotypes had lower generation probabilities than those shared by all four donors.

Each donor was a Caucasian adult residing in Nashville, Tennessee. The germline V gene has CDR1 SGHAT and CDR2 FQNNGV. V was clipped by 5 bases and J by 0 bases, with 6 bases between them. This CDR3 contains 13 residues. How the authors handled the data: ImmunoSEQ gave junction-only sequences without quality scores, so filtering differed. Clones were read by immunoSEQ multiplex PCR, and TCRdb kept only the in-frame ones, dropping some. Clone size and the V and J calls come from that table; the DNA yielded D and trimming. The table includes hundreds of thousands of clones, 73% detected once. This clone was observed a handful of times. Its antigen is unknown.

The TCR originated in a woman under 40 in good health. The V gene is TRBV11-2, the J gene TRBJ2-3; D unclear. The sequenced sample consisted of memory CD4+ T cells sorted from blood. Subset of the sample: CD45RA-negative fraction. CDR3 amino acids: CASSNPSTDTQYF. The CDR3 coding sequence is TGTGCCAGCAGCAACCCTAGCACAGATACGCAGTATTTT.